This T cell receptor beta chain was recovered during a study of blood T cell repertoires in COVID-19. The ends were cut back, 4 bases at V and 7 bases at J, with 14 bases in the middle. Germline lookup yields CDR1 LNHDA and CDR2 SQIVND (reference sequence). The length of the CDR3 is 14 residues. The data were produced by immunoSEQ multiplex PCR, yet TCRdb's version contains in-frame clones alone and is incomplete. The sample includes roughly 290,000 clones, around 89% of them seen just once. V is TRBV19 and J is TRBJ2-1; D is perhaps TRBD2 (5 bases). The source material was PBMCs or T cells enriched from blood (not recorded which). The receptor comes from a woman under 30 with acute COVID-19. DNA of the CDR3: TGTGCCAGTAGTACCCTCCCCCTAGCAAATGAGCAGTTCTTC. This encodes CASSTLPLANEQFF.